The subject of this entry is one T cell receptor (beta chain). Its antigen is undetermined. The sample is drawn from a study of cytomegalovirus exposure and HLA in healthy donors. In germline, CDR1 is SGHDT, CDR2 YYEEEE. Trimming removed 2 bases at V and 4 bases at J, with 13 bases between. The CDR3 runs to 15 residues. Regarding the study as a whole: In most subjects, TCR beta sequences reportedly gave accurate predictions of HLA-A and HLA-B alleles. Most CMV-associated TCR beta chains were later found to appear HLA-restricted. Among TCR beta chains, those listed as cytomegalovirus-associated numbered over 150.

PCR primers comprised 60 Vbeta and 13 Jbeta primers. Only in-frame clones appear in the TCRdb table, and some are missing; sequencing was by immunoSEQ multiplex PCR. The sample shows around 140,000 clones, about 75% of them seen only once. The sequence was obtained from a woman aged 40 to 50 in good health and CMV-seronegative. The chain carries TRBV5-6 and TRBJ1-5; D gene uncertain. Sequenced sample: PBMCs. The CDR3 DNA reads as TGTGCCAGCAGCTTTAGCCACGGGATTAATCAGCCCCAGCATTTT. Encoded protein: CASSFSHGINQPQHF.